The rows below give T cell receptor beta chains drawn from one sample of a study of human T cells and chemical hapten exposure. TCRdb ran MiXCR on the RACE reads and lists one entry per CDR3 protein. The table shows around 300,000 distinct CDR3 sequences, with roughly 6.9% occurring only once. The material sequenced was whole blood, taken in connection with sensitization to the hapten diphenylcyclopropenone (DPC). These receptors were taken from a woman between 18 and 29 years old with alopecia areata. Some clones in this sample may be carry-over from other donors' samples. The CDR3 runs from the conserved cysteine through the conserved F or W. D genes are given only for firm matches. Clone size, where shown, is once, few, many, or a class for clones that have expanded.

size,D,V,J,CDR3,DNA
-,-,TRBV7-8,TRBJ1-2,CASSLGQEYGYTF,TGTGCCAGCAGCTTAGGCCAGGAATATGGCTACACCTTC
-,-,TRBV20-1,TRBJ2-7,CSARSYEQYF,TGCAGTGCTCGAAGCTACGAGCAGTACTTC
-,-,TRBV6-1,TRBJ1-1,CASSESPKGDTEAFF,TGTGCCAGCAGTGAAAGCCCTAAGGGGGATACTGAAGCTTTCTTT
few,TRBD2,TRBV7-9,TRBJ2-4,CASSSSGGAKNIQYF,TGTGCCAGCAGCTCTAGCGGGGGGGCCAAAAACATTCAGTACTTC
few,-,TRBV6-2/TRBV6-3,TRBJ2-1,CASSYSGWNEQFF,TGTGCCAGCAGTTACTCAGGGTGGAATGAGCAGTTCTTC
-,-,TRBV21-1,TRBJ2-1,CASSKACGASGATEQFF,TGTGCCAGCAGCAAAGCATGTGGAGCTAGCGGGGCCACGGAGCAGTTCTTC
-,-,TRBV12-3/TRBV12-4,TRBJ2-1,CASSSQQLGLANEQFF,TGTGCCAGCAGTTCGCAACAGTTGGGACTCGCCAATGAGCAGTTCTTC
few,-,TRBV4-1,TRBJ1-5,CASSQAPTLSQPQHF,TGCGCCAGCAGCCAAGCTCCCACCCTTTCACAGCCCCAGCATTTT
many,-,TRBV9,TRBJ2-2,CASSWTGELFF,TGTGCCAGCAGTTGGACCGGGGAGCTGTTTTTT
-,TRBD1,TRBV6-2/TRBV6-3,TRBJ1-1,CASRPGQGYGTEAFF,TGTGCCAGCAGACCGGGACAGGGGTACGGCACTGAAGCTTTCTTT
many,-,TRBV7-2,TRBJ2-7,CASSINQQGEQYF,TGTGCCAGCAGCATTAATCAACAGGGAGAGCAGTACTTC
-,-,TRBV6-1,TRBJ1-1,CASSEYINTEAFF,TGTGCCAGCAGTGAGTACATTAACACTGAAGCTTTCTTT
-,-,TRBV5-8,TRBJ2-3,CASSLAGAGVDTQYF,TGTGCCAGCAGCTTGGCAGGGGCAGGCGTTGATACGCAGTATTTT
few,-,TRBV6-5,TRBJ2-7,CASGRTEYYEQYF,TGTGCCAGCGGGAGGACCGAATACTACGAGCAGTACTTC
many,TRBD2,TRBV5-4,TRBJ2-5,CASSLRVQSTSLETQYF,TGTGCCAGCAGCTTGAGGGTCCAATCGACTAGCTTGGAGACCCAGTACTTC
few,-,TRBV9,TRBJ1-1,CASSVERGTEAFF,TGTGCCAGCAGCGTCGAGAGAGGCACTGAAGCTTTCTTT
-,-,TRBV7-9,TRBJ1-2,CASSLYGDNRSGYTF,TGTGCCAGCAGCTTATATGGGGACAACAGGTCGGGCTACACCTTC
few,-,TRBV10-3,TRBJ1-4,CAISDPTVNEKLFF,TGTGCCATCAGTGACCCAACGGTAAATGAAAAACTGTTTTTT